This T cell receptor beta chain was sequenced during a study of shared clonotypes between healthy human individuals. Findings and limits, study-wide: Though the depth was large, rarefaction showed that sorted-subset sequencing was incomplete. Among a handful of donors, roughly 5.4% of naive CD4 clonotypes were found in common.

The data were produced by immunoSEQ multiplex PCR, yet TCRdb's version contains in-frame clones alone and is incomplete. Here the sample spans around 2,000,000 clones, approximately 94% being singletons. The naive CD8 fraction comprised CD45RO-negative cells positively selected for CCR7 and excluded terminally differentiated effector memory CD45RA+ cells. Turning to this clone: Its antigen is as yet unknown.

Germline V CDR1 and CDR2: SGHTA, FQGNSA. The CDR3 runs 15 residues. Between the trimmed V and J ends, which lost 1 base and 16 bases, there was a span of 23 bases. The receptor was isolated from a man aged 18 to 30 in good health. The chain links TRBV7-2 to TRBJ2-1; perhaps D is TRBD1 or TRBD2 (6 bases each). Sequencing input: naive CD8+ T cells sorted from blood. CDR3 DNA sequence: TGTGCCAGCAGCTTAGTCAGTTACGGGGGCGCGTTACATTTCTTC. This encodes CASSLVSYGGALHFF.